The rows below give T cell receptor beta chains drawn from one sample of a study of blood T cell repertoires in COVID-19. Sequenced by immunoSEQ multiplex PCR; TCRdb stores in-frame clones only, minus some. Of 80,000 to 90,000 clones listed, around nine tenths were seen once; the top ten hold 5% to 5.5%. Specimen: peripheral blood. The receptors were gathered from a man between 60 and 70 years old with acute or convalescent COVID-19. Each CDR3 is given with its conserved first and last residue. Each record gives: J gene, clone size, D gene, V gene, CDR3 DNA, CDR3 protein. A D gene is named only where the DNA matches it firmly. Clone size is given for some rows only: seen once, a few or many times, or a class if the clone is expanded.

>TRBJ2-7|-|TRBD1|TRBV7-9
TGTGCCAGCAGCCCAGACAGGGGAAGCCCCCAGGGGCAGTACTTC
CASSPDRGSPQGQYF
>TRBJ2-7|-|-|TRBV19
TGTGCCAGTAGTATAGCGACAGGCAGATCCTACGAGCAGTACTTC
CASSIATGRSYEQYF
>TRBJ1-5|once|-|TRBV7-2
TGTGCCAGCAGCTTATATCCCATTGCGGGCAATCAGCCCCAGCATTTT
CASSLYPIAGNQPQHF
>TRBJ1-5|-|-|TRBV25-1
TGTGCCAGCAGCGAGGCGGGGGCCGTGGCTCAGCATTTT
CASSEAGAVAQHF
>TRBJ1-6|-|-|TRBV4-3
TGCGCCAGCAGCCGCGGACACGGTAATTCACCCCTCCACTTT
CASSRGHGNSPLHF
>TRBJ1-1|once|TRBD1|TRBV18
TGTGCCAGCTTGACAGGGTTGAACACTGAAGCTTTCTTT
CASLTGLNTEAFF
>TRBJ2-5|-|-|TRBV6-1
TGTGCCAGCAGTGACGGGACTCACGAGGGAGAGACCCAGTACTTC
CASSDGTHEGETQYF
>TRBJ1-1|-|-|TRBV5-1
TGCGCCAGCAGCTTGGAGAGGACTGAAGCTTTCTTT
CASSLERTEAFF
>TRBJ1-2|-|TRBD1|TRBV27
TGTGCCAGCAGCGACAGGGCTAACGGCTACACCTTC
CASSDRANGYTF
>TRBJ1-1|-|-|TRBV19
TGTGCCAGTAGGCAGGGAACGAACACTGAAGCTTTCTTT
CASRQGTNTEAFF
>TRBJ2-3|-|TRBD2|TRBV29-1
TGCAGCGTTCTCCGGACTAGCGGGGGGGAGGATACGCAGTATTTT
CSVLRTSGGEDTQYF
>TRBJ1-4|-|-|TRBV10-1
TGCGCCAGCAGTGAGGCGGGTAGGGAAGAAAAACTGTTTTTT
CASSEAGREEKLFF
>TRBJ2-3|-|-|TRBV12-3/TRBV12-4
TGTGCCAGCAGCTTGAGACAGGAAGGTACGCAGTATTTT
CASSLRQEGTQYF
>TRBJ2-7|few|TRBD1|TRBV28
TGTGCCAGCAGTTTAATTCGGACAGGCCTCTACGAGCAGTACTTC
CASSLIRTGLYEQYF
>TRBJ2-7|-|TRBD1|TRBV6-5
TGTGCCAGCAGGGCAAGACAGGGTCACTCCTACGAGCAGTACTTC
CASRARQGHSYEQYF
>TRBJ2-1|-|TRBD1|TRBV7-3
TGTGCCAGCAGCCCCTCACAGGGGGCCAACTACAATGAGCAGTTCTTC
CASSPSQGANYNEQFF
>TRBJ2-3|-|TRBD2|TRBV7-8
TGTGCCAGCAGCTCCCTAGCGGGGGACCTCACAGATACGCAGTATTTT
CASSSLAGDLTDTQYF
>TRBJ1-3|-|-|TRBV7-2
TGTGCCAGCAGCTTCAAGGGGGCTGGAAACACCATATATTTT
CASSFKGAGNTIYF
>TRBJ1-5|-|-|TRBV5-6
TGTGCCAGCAGCTTCGCGCATAATAGCAATCAGCCCCAGCATTTT
CASSFAHNSNQPQHF
>TRBJ1-6|-|TRBD1|TRBV19
TGTGCCAGTCAAAGCCAACAGGGGGTAACCTATAATTCACCCCTCCACTTT
CASQSQQGVTYNSPLHF
>TRBJ1-5|-|TRBD1|TRBV5-4
TGTGCCAGCAGCCGGCGGACAGGGGGGTACAGCAATCAGCCCCAGCATTTT
CASSRRTGGYSNQPQHF
>TRBJ1-2|once|-|TRBV11-2
TGTGCCAGCAGCTTAGGGCAGGGGTACGGCGGCTACACCTTC
CASSLGQGYGGYTF
>TRBJ1-5|-|-|TRBV12-5
TGTGCTAGTGGTTTGGTACCCCCCGCAGGGGTCAATCAGCCCCAGCATTTT
CASGLVPPAGVNQPQHF
>TRBJ1-4|-|-|TRBV4-3
TGCGCCAGCAGCCTGAATAACAGGGTAACTAATGAAAAACTGTTTTTT
CASSLNNRVTNEKLFF
>TRBJ1-2|-|-|TRBV5-1
TGCGCCAGCAGCTTGGAAACGGGGAGGAACTATGGCTACACCTTC
CASSLETGRNYGYTF
>TRBJ1-1|few|-|TRBV27
TGTGCCAGCAGTCAGGGTCTGGGCACTGAAGCTTTCTTT
CASSQGLGTEAFF
>TRBJ2-7|once|-|TRBV19
TGTGCCAGTAGTATAGATCTAATTAAGTCCTACGAGCAGTACTTC
CASSIDLIKSYEQYF
>TRBJ2-7|-|-|TRBV9
TGTGCCAGCAGCGTAGCGGACAGTACCTACGAGCAGTACTTC
CASSVADSTYEQYF
>TRBJ2-7|-|-|TRBV18
TGTGCCAGCTCACCACCGTTTGGCCAGGGGATATACGAGCAGTACTTC
CASSPPFGQGIYEQYF
>TRBJ2-4|-|TRBD1|TRBV10-1
TGCGCCAGCAGTGGGGGACAGGGGGAAAACATTCAGTACTTC
CASSGGQGENIQYF
>TRBJ1-5|few|TRBD1|TRBV19
TGTGCCAGTAGTCCCTCGACAGGGACGGTGCCCCAGCATTTT
CASSPSTGTVPQHF
>TRBJ1-5|-|-|TRBV27
TGTGCCAGCAGTTTCAGGGTGGATCAGCCCCAGCATTTT
CASSFRVDQPQHF
>TRBJ1-1|once|-|TRBV19
TGTGCCAGTAGTATAGGGACAGAAAGAAACACTGAAGCTTTCTTT
CASSIGTERNTEAFF
>TRBJ2-5|-|-|TRBV19
TGTGCCAGTAGTGGGGGGACTTGGGAGACCCAGTACTTC
CASSGGTWETQYF
>TRBJ2-7|-|TRBD1|TRBV10-1
TGCGCCAGCAGTGAAGGTGTGGGGACAGGGGGCGTTGGGCAGTACTTC
CASSEGVGTGGVGQYF
>TRBJ2-1|-|-|TRBV12-3/TRBV12-4
TGTGCCAGCAGTCCCCCTTACAATGAGCAGTTCTTC
CASSPPYNEQFF
>TRBJ2-1|few|TRBD2|TRBV19
TGTGCCAGTAGTATAGAGGGACTAGCGGGGCCGGAGCAGTTCTTC
CASSIEGLAGPEQFF
>TRBJ2-1|few|-|TRBV11-2
TGTGCCAGCAGCTCTGGCGGACAGATCTTCTCCTACAATGAGCAGTTCTTC
CASSSGGQIFSYNEQFF
>TRBJ2-4|-|-|TRBV7-2
TGTGCCAGCAGCACAGGGAGGGACATTCAGTACTTC
CASSTGRDIQYF
>TRBJ2-3|-|-|TRBV7-9
TGTGCCAGCAGCCCAGGACAGATAAGTCTCACAGATACGCAGTATTTT
CASSPGQISLTDTQYF
>TRBJ2-3|-|TRBD2|TRBV2
TGTGCGAGCAGCACTAGCGGGGGGGCGTTCACAGATACGCAGTATTTT
CASSTSGGAFTDTQYF
>TRBJ1-4|-|-|TRBV15
TGTGCCACCAGCAGAGATCGAGGTTTTAATGAAAAACTGTTTTTT
CATSRDRGFNEKLFF
>TRBJ1-1|-|TRBD1|TRBV10-2
TGCGCCAGCGGACAGGGGGGCACTGAAGCTTTCTTT
CASGQGGTEAFF